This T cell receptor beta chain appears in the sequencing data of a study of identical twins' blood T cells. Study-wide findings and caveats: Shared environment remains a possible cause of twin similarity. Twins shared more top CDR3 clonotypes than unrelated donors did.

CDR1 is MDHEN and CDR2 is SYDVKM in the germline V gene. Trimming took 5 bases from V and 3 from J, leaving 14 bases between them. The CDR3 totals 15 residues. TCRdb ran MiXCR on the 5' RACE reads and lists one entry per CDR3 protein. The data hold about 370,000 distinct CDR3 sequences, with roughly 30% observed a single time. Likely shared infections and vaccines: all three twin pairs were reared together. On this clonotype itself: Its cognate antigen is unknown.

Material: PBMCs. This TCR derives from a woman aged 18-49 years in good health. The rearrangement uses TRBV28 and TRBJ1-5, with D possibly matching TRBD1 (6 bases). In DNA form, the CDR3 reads TGTGCCAGCAGTCTCGCCAGGGGAGTCAATCAGCCCCAGCATTTT. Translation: CASSLARGVNQPQHF.